This paragraph reports one TCR beta chain. Antigen unknown. TCRdb reprocessed the 5' RACE reads via MiXCR and lists one record per CDR3 protein. This sample has about 300,000 distinct CDR3 sequences, with 15% to 20% found just once. This record belongs to a study of T-cell memory formation after mild COVID-19. Study-level background: TCR clusters were largely donor specific.

Germline V lookup: CDR1 SGHDT, CDR2 YYEEEE. Trimming pared 6 bases from V and 5 bases from J, leaving 15 bases between. The CDR3 extends over 13 amino acids. General study points: Some responding clones appeared in pre-infection memory, suggesting cross-reactive memory joined. Proof of SARS-CoV-2 specificity was absent for the second-wave clones that crested on day 37.

This chain uses TRBV5-6 with TRBJ2-7; maybe TRBD1 (6 bases). Sequencing was done on a sample of PBMCs or a T cell subset sorted from them (not recorded which). This receptor was taken from a man aged 18 to 30 who had mild COVID-19 (a few samples of this study predate the infection). Cell type and time point are not known. The CDR3 is CASKMQGTDEQYF. In DNA, the CDR3 is TGTGCCAGCAAAATGCAGGGGACCGACGAGCAGTACTTC. Full variable domain (remainder filled in from reference TRBV5-6 and TRBJ2-7): DAGVTQSPTHLIKTRGQQVTLRCSPKSGHDTVSWYQQALGQGPQFIFQYYEEEERQRGNFPDRFSGHQFPNYSSELNVNALLLGDSALYLCASKMQGTDEQYFGPGTRLTVT.